A single sample is the source of the 24 T cell receptor beta chains below, sequenced in a study of identifying expanded T cells in peripheral blood. TCRdb's copy holds only in-frame clones and misses some; the assay was immunoSEQ multiplex PCR. The repertoire consists of some 120,000 clones, with about four fifths occurring once and the leading ten covering over 3%. The sample taken for sequencing was blood. The receptor source for this set is a person aged 18 to 75 in good health.

V is TRBV6-6 and J is TRBJ1-6; D gene uncertain. Trimming took 6 bases from V and 10 from J, leaving 19 bases between them. Germline CDR1 is MNHNY and CDR2 is SVGAGI (reference sequence). CDR3 length equals 15 residues. CDR3 in DNA: TGTGCCAGCAGAGCTAGACGGCGAAGAGGCTCACCCCTCCACTTT. It specifies CASRARRRRGSPLHF.

The chain combines TRBV29-1 with TRBJ2-3; 7 nucleotides match TRBD2. CDR3 length equals 13 residues. Germline V lookup: CDR1 SQVTM, CDR2 ANQGSEA. V dropped 3 bases and J dropped 5; count of bases not matched to a gene: 5. The CDR3 DNA reads TGCAGCGTTGATCAGGGCGGGGGAGATACGCAGTATTTT. Its protein product is CSVDQGGGDTQYF.

The chain combines TRBV2 with TRBJ2-1, with D possibly matching TRBD1 (5 bases). This CDR3 spans 16 amino acids. Germline values: CDR1 SNHLY, CDR2 FYNNEI. With 3 bases removed from V and 8 bases from J, the gap between germline ends came to 20 bases. The CDR3 sequence is CASSDMGPLTSDEQFF. Written as DNA, the CDR3 is TGTGCCAGCAGTGATATGGGGCCGTTGACAAGTGATGAGCAGTTCTTC.

This clone was counted between two and nine times. V and J are TRBV19 and TRBJ2-5; 8 bases line up with TRBD1. Germline V lookup: CDR1 LNHDA, CDR2 SQIVND (reference sequence). The CDR3 sequence is 15 residues long. The junction had 9 bases not matched to a gene; V was cut back by 5 bases and J by 4 bases. The CDR3 region is CASSPLGQGGETQYF. Here the CDR3 DNA reads TGTGCCAGTAGTCCTCTCGGACAGGGTGGAGAGACCCAGTACTTC.

The chain recombines TRBV10-3 with TRBJ1-5; D is ambiguous. The CDR3 extends over 14 amino acids. V was shortened by 3 bases and J by 2 bases, with 8 bases between the two germline ends. Germline V gives CDR1 ENHRY, CDR2 SYGVKD. CDR3 DNA sequence: TGTGCCATCAGTGATAGGCTTGGCAATCAGCCCCAGCATTTT. Translating it yields CAISDRLGNQPQHF.

This sequence joins TRBV10-3 and TRBJ1-3; a possible D gene is TRBD1 (6 bases). V dropped 8 bases and J dropped 1 base, with 9 bases sitting between them. Germline assignment: CDR1 ENHRY and CDR2 SYGVKD. The CDR3 consists of 13 residues. CDR3 region: CAIGGGSGNTIYF. The DNA for the CDR3 is TGTGCCATCGGAGGGGGGTCTGGAAACACCATATATTTT.

This chain joins TRBV18 and TRBJ2-3; no firm D call. Deletions cut 6 bases from V and 4 bases from J, with 11 bases between. The CDR3 sequence is 13 residues long. The germline gives CDR1 KGHSH, CDR2 LQKENI. CDR3 nucleotide sequence: TGTGCCAGCTCCCCTTTACGGGCAGATACGCAGTATTTT. It yields the protein CASSPLRADTQYF.

This clone appeared a single time. The chain has TRBV7-6 and TRBJ2-5; D may match TRBD1 or TRBD2 (5 bases each). The V gene's germline CDR1 is SGHVS and CDR2 FNYEAQ. CDR3 length: 16 amino acids. Trimming took off 2 bases at V and 5 bases at J, with 18 bases between the two ends. The CDR3 nucleotides are TGTGCCAGCAGCTTACTCTCGGGGCAATCTTGGGAGACCCAGTACTTC. This codes for CASSLLSGQSWETQYF.

J is TRBJ1-1 and V is TRBV2; 9 bases map to TRBD1. CDR3 length equals 15 residues. With 8 bases clipped from V and 1 base from J, the junction kept 8 bases outside the gene matches. CDR1 and CDR2 from the germline V gene are SNHLY and FYNNEI. DNA for the CDR3: TGTGCCAGCGGAATTACAGGGGGCCCGAACACTGAAGCTTTCTTT. Its protein product is CASGITGGPNTEAFF.

This chain joins TRBV7-2 and TRBJ1-2; 9 bases map to TRBD1. The junction had 9 bases not matched to a gene; V was cut back by 1 base and J by 6 bases. Germline V gene sequence: CDR1 SGHTA, CDR2 FQGNSA. The CDR3 has 16 residues. CDR3 sequence reads: CASSLEQGAVADGYTF. CDR3 DNA sequence: TGTGCCAGCAGCTTAGAACAGGGGGCAGTTGCCGATGGCTACACCTTC. Variable domain in full (rest from reference TRBV7-2 and TRBJ1-2): GAGVSQSPSNKVTEKGKDVELRCDPISGHTALYWYRQSLGQGLEFLIYFQGNSAPDKSGLPSDRFSAERTGGSVSTLTIQRTQQEDSAVYLCASSLEQGAVADGYTFGSGTRLTVV.

This clone was counted a single time. This chain links TRBV14 with TRBJ2-4; a possible D gene is TRBD2 (5 bases). Germline values: CDR1 SGHDN, CDR2 FVKESK. This CDR3 contains 16 residues. The ends were cut back, 4 bases at V and 2 bases at J, with 15 bases in the middle. The DNA for the CDR3 is TGTGCCAGCAGCCCCCTCGGGTCGGGAACCAAAAACATTCAGTACTTC. Protein product: CASSPLGSGTKNIQYF.

The chain uses TRBV4-3 and TRBJ1-5; D not certain. The germline V gene has CDR1 LGHNA and CDR2 YSLEER. There are 15 residues in the CDR3. V lost 0 bases to trimming and J lost 9 bases, with 15 bases between them. The CDR3 loop is CASSQELAGVRPQHF. Written as DNA, the CDR3 is TGCGCCAGCAGCCAAGAACTAGCTGGGGTTCGGCCCCAGCATTTT.

This sequence joins TRBV2 and TRBJ1-5; no definite D call. With 4 bases removed from V and 6 bases from J, the gap between germline ends came to 10 bases. The germline CDR1 and CDR2 sequences are SNHLY and FYNNEI. There are 13 residues in the CDR3. CDR3 sequence reads: CASSGVLGQPQHF. Here the CDR3 DNA reads TGTGCCAGCAGTGGCGTATTAGGTCAGCCCCAGCATTTT. Drawing the rest from reference TRBV2 and TRBJ1-5, the complete variable domain is EPEVTQTPSHQVTQMGQEVILRCVPISNHLYFYWYRQILGQKVEFLVSFYNNEISEKSEIFDDQFSVERPDGSNFTLKIRSTKLEDSAMYFCASSGVLGQPQHFGDGTRLSIL.

This clone was seen more than once but under ten times. This chain joins TRBV11-3 and TRBJ1-1, with D maybe TRBD1 (5 bases). V gave up 1 base and J gave up 8 bases, with 11 bases separating them. There are 13 residues in the CDR3. CDR1 and CDR2 (germline): SGHNT, YENEEA. DNA for the CDR3: TGTGCCAGCAGCTTAGTCCGGTGGGGGGAAGCTTTCTTT. It codes for CASSLVRWGEAFF. Based on the CDR3 plus reference TRBV11-3 and TRBJ1-1, the full variable domain is EAGVVQSPRYKIIEKKQPVAFWCNPISGHNTLYWYLQNLGQGPELLIRYENEEAVDDSQLPKDRFSAERLKGVDSTLKIQPAELGDSAVYLCASSLVRWGEAFFGQGTRLTVV.

This chain joins TRBV5-1 and TRBJ2-7, with 10 bases identical to TRBD1. This CDR3 region has 16 residues. After removal of 0 bases from V and 5 bases from J, the junction contained 8 bases not matched to a gene. Germline loops: CDR1 SGHRS, CDR2 YFSETQ. The CDR3 here is CASSLVTGQGMHEQYF. The DNA for the CDR3 is TGCGCCAGCAGCTTGGTTACGGGACAGGGGATGCACGAGCAGTACTTC.

The genes are TRBV5-8 and TRBJ1-2; D possibly corresponds to TRBD1 (5 bases). Trimming took 5 bases from V and 6 from J, leaving 11 bases between them. CDR3 length equals 12 residues. CDR1 is SGHTS, CDR2 YDEGEE, per germline. The CDR3 DNA sequence: TGTGCCAGCAGGACCCAGGGAGATGGCTACACCTTC. Translation gives CASRTQGDGYTF. Supplemented by reference TRBV5-8 and TRBJ1-2, the full variable domain reads EAGVTQSPTHLIKTRGQQATLRCSPISGHTSVYWYQQALGLGLQFLLWYDEGEERNRGNFPPRFSGRQFPNYSSELNVNALELEDSALYLCASRTQGDGYTFGSGTRLTVV.

This clone came up a few times. V usage is TRBV19 and J usage is TRBJ2-6, with D perhaps matching TRBD2 (5 bases). Germline CDR1 reads LNHDA; CDR2 reads SQIVND (reference sequence). The CDR3 sequence is 14 residues long. V was cut by 9 bases and J by 0 bases, with 9 bases left in between. The CDR3 DNA is TGTGCCAGAGACTACGGCTCTGGGGCCAACGTCCTGACTTTC. Its translation: CARDYGSGANVLTF. The whole variable domain, remainder taken from reference TRBV19 and TRBJ2-6, is DGGITQSPKYLFRKEGQNVTLSCEQNLNHDAMYWYRQDPGQGLRLIYYSQIVNDFQKGDIAEGYSVSREKKESFPLTVTSAQKNPTAFYLCARDYGSGANVLTFGAGSRLTVL.

V is TRBV7-9 and J is TRBJ1-2; D unclear. Germline lookup yields CDR1 SEHNR and CDR2 FQNEAQ (reference sequence). With 0 bases removed from V and 7 bases from J, the gap between germline ends came to 9 bases. The CDR3 length is 13 residues. This CDR3 is CASSLAGIPGYTF. In nucleotides, the CDR3 is TGTGCCAGCAGCTTAGCTGGCATCCCTGGCTACACCTTC. Full variable domain (rest looked up from reference TRBV7-9 and TRBJ1-2): DTGVSQNPRHKITKRGQNVTFRCDPISEHNRLYWYRQTLGQGPEFLTYFQNEAQLEKSRLLSDRFSAERPKGSFSTLEIQRTEQGDSAMYLCASSLAGIPGYTFGSGTRLTVV.

This clone was detected only once. The chain employs TRBV7-9 and TRBJ1-2; D is perhaps TRBD1 (6 bases). The CDR3 extends over 12 amino acids. Trimming stripped 5 bases from V and 9 bases from J, with 13 bases between. Per germline, CDR1 SEHNR and CDR2 FQNEAQ (reference sequence). This CDR3 reads CASSPPGGRYTF. CDR3 DNA: TGTGCCAGCAGCCCCCCCGGGGGGCGCTACACCTTC.

The chain joins TRBV7-3 to TRBJ2-5; D perhaps matches TRBD1 (6 bases). V lost 2 bases, J lost 2 bases, and 15 bases lay in between. Looked up from germline, CDR1 is SGHTA and CDR2 is FQGTGA. This CDR3 is built from 16 residues. CDR3 region: CASSLGLTGGQETQYF. CDR3 sequence (DNA): TGTGCCAGCAGCTTAGGCCTGACAGGCGGTCAAGAGACCCAGTACTTC. Drawing the rest from reference TRBV7-3 and TRBJ2-5, the complete variable domain is GAGVSQTPSNKVTEKGKYVELRCDPISGHTALYWYRQSLGQGPEFLIYFQGTGAADDSGLPNDRFFAVRPEGSVSTLKIQRTERGDSAVYLCASSLGLTGGQETQYFGPGTRLLVL.

Only a few counts were recorded for this clone. The CDR3 DNA sequence: TGTGCCAGCAGCCAAGAGCGGGGGGTCGGGTCCCAGTACTTC. Its translation is CASSQERGVGSQYF. The chain recombines TRBV11-3 with TRBJ2-5, with TRBD2 matching 9 bases. J was trimmed by 9 bases and V by 5 bases; bases with no gene match: 10. The germline CDR1 and CDR2 sequences are SGHNT and YENEEA. The CDR3 loop spans 14 amino acids.

V is TRBV7-3 and J is TRBJ1-6; a weak D match, TRBD1 (5 bases). Germline CDR1 reads SGHTA; CDR2 reads FQGTGA. V lost 5 bases and J 7 bases, leaving 12 bases between the germline ends. The CDR3 is 14 amino acids. The CDR3 DNA sequence: TGTGCCAGCAGCCCGGGGCAGGCCAATTCACCCCTCCACTTT. Its translation is CASSPGQANSPLHF.

The rearrangement uses TRBV6-1 and TRBJ2-6; TRBD2 matches at 8 bases. CDR1 MNHNS and CDR2 SASEGT come from the germline V gene. V shed 4 bases and J 2 bases; nucleotides not matched to a gene: 13. This CDR3 has 19 residues. The CDR3, as DNA: TGTGCCAGCAGTGTTCGGGGGGGCACCCTGAGGACTGGGGCCAACGTCCTGACTTTC. This sequence encodes CASSVRGGTLRTGANVLTF.

This clone was detected only a few times. The V and J genes are TRBV6-5 and TRBJ2-7; the match to TRBD1 covers 8 bases. Per germline, CDR1 MNHEY and CDR2 SVGAGI. J lost 0 bases, V lost 5 bases, and 6 bases had no gene match. CDR3 length: 15 residues. Here the CDR3 DNA reads TGTGCCAGCAGTACTTCCGGGACAGGCTCCTACGAGCAGTACTTC. Amino acids: CASSTSGTGSYEQYF.